Sequencing of this TCR beta chain was carried out in a study of cytomegalovirus exposure and HLA in healthy donors. Primers included in the PCR were 60 Vbeta and 13 Jbeta primers. Sequencing used immunoSEQ multiplex PCR; TCRdb keeps in-frame clones, though not all of them. This sample yields roughly 140,000 clones, of which around 80% are seen a single time; roughly 4.7% belongs to the top ten. The CDR3 runs to 19 residues. Germline V gene lookup returns CDR1 SGHDN and CDR2 FVKESK. The V segment lost 0 bases and the J segment 0 bases; nucleotides outside the gene matches: 6. Worth noting for this clone: Its antigen remains unidentified.

Points from the study as a whole: Prior analysis indicated that the majority of TCR beta V segments exhibited productivity approximately 87% or approximately 30% of the time.

The J gene is TRBJ2-4, the V gene TRBV14; 12 nucleotides match TRBD2. This clonotype was obtained from a man between 35 and 55 years old in good health and CMV-seronegative. The sequenced sample consisted of PBMCs. CDR3 amino acids: CASSQDTSGGSLAKNIQYF. For the CDR3, the DNA is TGTGCCAGCAGCCAAGATACTAGCGGGGGGTCCTTAGCCAAAAACATTCAGTACTTC.